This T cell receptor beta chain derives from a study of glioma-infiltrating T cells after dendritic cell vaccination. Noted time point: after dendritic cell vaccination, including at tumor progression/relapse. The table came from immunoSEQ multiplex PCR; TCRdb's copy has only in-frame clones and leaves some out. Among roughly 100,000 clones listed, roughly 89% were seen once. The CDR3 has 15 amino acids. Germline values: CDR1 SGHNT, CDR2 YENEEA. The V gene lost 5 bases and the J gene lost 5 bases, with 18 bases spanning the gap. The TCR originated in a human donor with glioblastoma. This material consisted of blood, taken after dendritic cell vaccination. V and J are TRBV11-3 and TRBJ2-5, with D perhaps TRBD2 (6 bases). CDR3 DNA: TGTGCCAGCAGCCAAGGGTCCGGGGAGGCGGAGACCCAGTACTTC. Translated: CASSQGSGEAETQYF.